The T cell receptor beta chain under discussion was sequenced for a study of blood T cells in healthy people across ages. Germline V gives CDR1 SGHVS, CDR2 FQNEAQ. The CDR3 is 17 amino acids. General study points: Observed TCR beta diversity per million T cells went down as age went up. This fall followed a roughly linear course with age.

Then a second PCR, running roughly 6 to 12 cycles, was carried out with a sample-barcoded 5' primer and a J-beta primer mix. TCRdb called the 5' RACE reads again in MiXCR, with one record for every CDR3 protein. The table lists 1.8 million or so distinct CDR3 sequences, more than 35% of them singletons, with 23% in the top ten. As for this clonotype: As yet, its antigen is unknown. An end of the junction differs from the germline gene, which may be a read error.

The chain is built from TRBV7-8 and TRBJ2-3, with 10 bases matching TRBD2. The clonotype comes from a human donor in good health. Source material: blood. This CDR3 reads CANSLPLAGVSTDTQYF. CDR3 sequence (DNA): TGTGCCAACAGCTTACCCCTAGCGGGGGTCTCCACAGATACGCAGTATTTT.